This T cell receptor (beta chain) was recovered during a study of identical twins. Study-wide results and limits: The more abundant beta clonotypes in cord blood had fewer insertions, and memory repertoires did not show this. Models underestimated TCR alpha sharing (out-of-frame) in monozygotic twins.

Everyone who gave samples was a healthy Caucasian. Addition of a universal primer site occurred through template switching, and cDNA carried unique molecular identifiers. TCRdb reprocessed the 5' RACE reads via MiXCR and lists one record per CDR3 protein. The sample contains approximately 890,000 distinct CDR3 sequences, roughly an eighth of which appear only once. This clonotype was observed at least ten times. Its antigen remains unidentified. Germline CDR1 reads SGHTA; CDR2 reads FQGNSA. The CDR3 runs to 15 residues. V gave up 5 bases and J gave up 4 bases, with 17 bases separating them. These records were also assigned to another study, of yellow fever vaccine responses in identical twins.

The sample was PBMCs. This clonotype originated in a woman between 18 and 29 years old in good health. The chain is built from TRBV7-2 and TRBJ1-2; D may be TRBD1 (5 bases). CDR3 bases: TGTGCCAGCAGCCCCCGGGGCAATAACCCCTATGGCTACACCTTC. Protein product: CASSPRGNNPYGYTF.